The following is a TCR beta chain sequence with its context. The data were produced by immunoSEQ multiplex PCR, yet TCRdb's version contains in-frame clones alone and is incomplete. The sample holds approximately 250,000 clones; over 80% are singletons and the top ten take 5.5% to 8%. This sample is part of a study of blood T cell repertoires in COVID-19. Germline values: CDR1 SGDLS, CDR2 YYNGEE. CDR3 length: 15 amino acids. Trimming left V 0 bases short and J 0 bases short, with 9 bases between. This chain joins TRBV9 and TRBJ1-1; D gene unclear. The TCR originated in a woman aged 60-75 years with active or convalescent COVID-19. The source material was peripheral blood. The CDR3 nucleotides are TGTGCCAGCAGCGTAGGACCCGGGATGAACACTGAAGCTTTCTTT. This sequence encodes CASSVGPGMNTEAFF.